These 14 T cell receptor beta chains came from one sample sequenced in a study of vaccination effects on CD4 cells after COVID-19 (dated by TCRdb to between 2021 and 2022). Preparation of the library involved the immunoSEQ multiplex PCR assay. This is the immuneACCESS table as TCRdb keeps it, with only in-frame sequences that have V and J called. A part of the clones is gone; compared with another copy, unresolved V genes explain less than half, and the rest is unexplained. For this sample there are 20,000 to 25,000 clones; around 70% appear just once. Of the sample, approximately 9.9% falls within the top ten clones. After about 9 days of culture, CD4+ T cells were isolated with the EasySep CD4+ T cell isolation kit. Their antigens remain unidentified. The starting material was CD4+ T cells from PBMCs cultured without peptide, obtained before COVID-19 vaccination. All receptors come from a human donor who received a COVID-19 vaccine.

J is TRBJ2-1 and V is TRBV5-5; 8 bases agree with TRBD2. Germline lookup yields CDR1 SGHKS and CDR2 YYEKEE (reference sequence). There are 17 residues in the CDR3. Trimming at V came to 3 bases and at J to 3 bases, leaving 11 bases not matched to a gene. The CDR3 protein is CASSYSLARGVYNEQFF. The CDR3 nucleotides read TGTGCCAGCAGCTACTCACTAGCGCGGGGGGTCTACAATGAGCAGTTCTTC.

This chain uses TRBV6-5 with TRBJ1-1; D is perhaps TRBD1 (6 bases). The CDR3 has 13 amino acids. Germline lookup yields CDR1 MNHEY and CDR2 SVGAGI. With 5 bases removed from V and 4 bases from J, the gap between germline ends came to 11 bases. CDR3 protein: CASSRARGTEAFF. The CDR3, as DNA: TGTGCCAGCAGTCGAGCCAGGGGCACTGAAGCTTTCTTT.

The CDR3 sequence: CAWSVLSGTGGTEAFF. The DNA of the CDR3 is TGTGCCTGGAGTGTGCTTTCCGGGACAGGGGGCACTGAAGCTTTCTTT. The J gene is TRBJ1-1, the V gene TRBV30, with TRBD1 matching 11 bases. The CDR3 sequence is 16 residues long. Unmatched junction bases numbered 7, after V lost 0 bases and J lost 4 bases. Germline V gene lookup returns CDR1 GTSNPN and CDR2 SVGIG (reference sequence).

The chain combines TRBV18 with TRBJ1-1; 7 bases map to TRBD1. In germline, CDR1 is KGHSH, CDR2 LQKENI. The CDR3 extends over 15 amino acids. With 0 bases clipped from V and 5 bases from J, the junction kept 6 bases outside the gene matches. The CDR3 reads CASSPPSGGTTEAFF. DNA of the CDR3: TGTGCCAGCTCACCACCGTCAGGGGGAACGACTGAAGCTTTCTTT.

This clone is termed large (0.1 to 1%). V usage is TRBV5-1 and J usage is TRBJ2-7; D might be TRBD2 (6 bases). Trimming shortened V by 1 base and J by 2 bases, and 10 bases separated the two germline ends. This CDR3 has 14 residues. Germline values: CDR1 SGHRS, CDR2 YFSETQ. This chain's CDR3 is CASSLPGSAYEQYF. DNA of the CDR3: TGCGCCAGCAGCTTGCCCGGGAGCGCCTACGAGCAGTACTTC.

The chain combines TRBV5-1 with TRBJ2-2; D not resolved. V lost 6 bases and J lost 5, with 11 bases in between. The CDR3 has 13 residues. Germline CDR1 reads SGHRS; CDR2 reads YFSETQ. CDR3 amino acids: CASISDGTGELFF. The CDR3 DNA reads TGCGCCAGCATTTCGGACGGGACCGGGGAGCTGTTTTTT.

The rearrangement joins TRBV5-1 to TRBJ2-3, with TRBD2 matching 11 bases. The CDR3 contains 16 residues. The germline gives CDR1 SGHRS, CDR2 YFSETQ. With V trimmed by 1 base and J by 4 bases, 5 bases remained unmatched. The DNA for the CDR3 is TGCGCCAGCAGCTTGCTAACTAGCGGGAGTGCAGATACGCAGTATTTT. This gives the protein CASSLLTSGSADTQYF.

The chain is built from TRBV7-8 and TRBJ1-4, with 7 positions matching TRBD1. Losses at the gene ends were 5 bases for V and 3 bases for J; bases not matched to a gene: 6. The CDR3 contains 15 residues. Germline-derived CDR1 and CDR2 are SGHVS and FQNEAQ. CDR3 bases: TGTGCCAGCAGCAGGGGGCTCCCGGCTAATGAAAAACTGTTTTTT. It is translated as CASSRGLPANEKLFF.

The chain joins TRBV18 to TRBJ1-6; no firm D call. From germline, CDR1 is KGHSH and CDR2 LQKENI. Between the trimmed V and J ends, which lost 6 bases and 7 bases, there was a span of 7 bases. The CDR3 runs 12 residues. The CDR3 spells CASSGDNSPLHF. The CDR3, as DNA: TGTGCCAGCTCGGGCGACAATTCACCCCTCCACTTT.

The rearrangement uses TRBV4-2 and TRBJ2-1; tentatively, D is TRBD2 (6 bases). Trimming pared 4 bases from V and 5 bases from J, leaving 18 bases between. Germline V gene sequence: CDR1 LGHNA, CDR2 YNFKEQ. CDR3 length: 16 amino acids. CDR3 DNA: TGTGCCAGCAGCCTGGACTCGGGACGGGAGAACAATGAGCAGTTCTTC. Translated, it gives CASSLDSGRENNEQFF.

The chain joins TRBV2 to TRBJ2-5, with no clear D. CDR3 length: 14 amino acids. V dropped 1 base and J dropped 4 bases, with 10 bases sitting between them. Germline V gene sequence: CDR1 SNHLY, CDR2 FYNNEI. In nucleotides, the CDR3 is TGTGCCAGCAGTGAAGTCTCCGCAAGAGAGACCCAGTACTTC. This codes for CASSEVSARETQYF. The full variable domain, rest sourced from reference TRBV2 and TRBJ2-5, is EPEVTQTPSHQVTQMGQEVILRCVPISNHLYFYWYRQILGQKVEFLVSFYNNEISEKSEIFDDQFSVERPDGSNFTLKIRSTKLEDSAMYFCASSEVSARETQYFGPGTRLLVL.

Remarks on this clone: One end of the junction does not line up with germline, which may come from a read error. Here the CDR3 reads CASSSSRAELQETQYF. Here the CDR3 DNA reads TGTGCTAGCAGCTCCTCCCGAGCGGAACTCCAAGAGACCCAGTACTTC. The genes are TRBV7-7 and TRBJ2-5; TRBD2 might be the D (5 bases). This CDR3 has 16 residues. The germline V gene has CDR1 SSHAT and CDR2 FNYEAQ (reference sequence). The entire variable domain, with the rest obtained from reference TRBV7-7 and TRBJ2-5, is as follows: GAGVSQSPRYKVTKRGQDVTLRCDPISSHATLYWYQQALGQGPEFLTYFNYEAQPDKSGLPSDRFSAERPEGSISTLTIQRTEQRDSAMYRCASSSSRAELQETQYFGPGTRLLVL.

This clone was seen just once. The chain employs TRBV19 and TRBJ2-5, with D possibly called TRBD1 or TRBD2 (6 bases each). V lost 4 bases to trimming and J lost 1 base, with 10 bases between them. The V gene's germline CDR1 is LNHDA and CDR2 SQIVND (reference sequence). The CDR3 has 14 amino acids. The CDR3: CASSKWGAQETQYF. The CDR3 DNA sequence: TGTGCCAGTAGTAAGTGGGGGGCCCAAGAGACCCAGTACTTC.

The chain joins TRBV12-3 or TRBV12-4 to TRBJ1-2; D gene unclear. The CDR3 is 12 residues long. The ends were cut back, 3 bases at V and 8 bases at J, with 10 bases in the middle. DNA of the CDR3: TGTGCCAGCAGTTTGATGGAGAAAGGCTACACCTTC. It translates to CASSLMEKGYTF.